The 26 T cell receptor beta chains presented below share a single source sample, sequenced in a study of blood T cell repertoires in COVID-19. Sequencing was performed with immunoSEQ multiplex PCR; in TCRdb, only in-frame clones are kept and a portion is missing. The sample has 300,000 to 450,000 clones, 89% seen once. The sample taken for sequencing was peripheral blood. The receptors derive from a woman in her 30s with COVID-19, enrolled during active disease.

CDR3 sequence (DNA): TGTGCCAGCAGCTTAGCTCGGGGGACTAATGAAAAACTGTTTTTT. It translates to CASSLARGTNEKLFF. The chain is built from TRBV7-8 and TRBJ1-4, with D possibly matching TRBD1 (5 bases). Trimming pared 0 bases from V and 2 bases from J, leaving 7 bases between. Per the germline V gene, CDR1 is SGHVS and CDR2 is FQNEAQ. The CDR3 contains 15 residues.

V usage is TRBV28 and J usage is TRBJ2-7; a possible D gene is TRBD1 (7 bases). Germline CDR1 MDHEN, CDR2 SYDVKM. V dropped 6 bases and J dropped 6 bases, with 15 bases sitting between them. The CDR3 has 13 residues. CDR3 bases: TGTGCCAGCAGCCCCGGGACAGCGGGCGAGCAGTACTTC. Encoded protein: CASSPGTAGEQYF.

CDR3 sequence reads: CASSQERQGASGTQYF. As DNA, the CDR3 is TGTGCCAGCAGCCAGGAGAGACAGGGGGCATCAGGGACCCAGTACTTC. This chain joins TRBV9 and TRBJ2-5; 10 nucleotides line up with TRBD1. CDR1 and CDR2 from the germline V gene are SGDLS and YYNGEE. The CDR3 runs to 16 residues. V was pared by 4 bases and J by 7 bases, with 13 bases of the junction left unmatched. The whole variable domain, remainder taken from reference TRBV9 and TRBJ2-5, is DSGVTQTPKHLITATGQRVTLRCSPRSGDLSVYWYQQSLDQGLQFLIQYYNGEERAKGNILERFSAQQFPDLHSELNLSSLELGDSALYFCASSQERQGASGTQYFGPGTRLLVL.

The chain has TRBV5-5 and TRBJ1-4; D is uncertain. Germline values: CDR1 SGHKS, CDR2 YYEKEE (reference sequence). Between the trimmed V and J ends, which lost 0 bases and 4 bases, there was a span of 10 bases. This CDR3 region has 15 residues. CDR3: CASSLGGELNEKLFF. The CDR3 nucleotides are TGTGCCAGCAGCTTGGGTGGAGAACTTAATGAAAAACTGTTTTTT.

This sequence joins TRBV5-1 and TRBJ2-3, with 7 bases that match TRBD2. This CDR3 has 13 amino acids. Unmatched junction bases numbered 4, after V lost 4 bases and J lost 5 bases. Germline lookup yields CDR1 SGHRS and CDR2 YFSETQ. The CDR3 spells CASSPGEGDTQYF. DNA of the CDR3: TGCGCCAGCAGCCCCGGGGAGGGAGATACGCAGTATTTT.

The chain has TRBV7-9 and TRBJ1-4; D unclear. The V gene's germline CDR1 is SEHNR and CDR2 FQNEAQ (reference sequence). Trimming left V 4 bases short and J 5 bases short, with 14 bases between. This CDR3 contains 15 residues. Here the CDR3 DNA reads TGTGCCAGCAGCTCCCGCGCGATGGGCAATGAAAAACTGTTTTTT. This sequence encodes CASSSRAMGNEKLFF.

This chain connects TRBV9 to TRBJ2-5; TRBD1 agrees at 7 bases. The germline V gene has CDR1 SGDLS and CDR2 YYNGEE. V was clipped by 0 bases and J by 2 bases; unmatched bases: 7. The CDR3 runs to 16 residues. CDR3 coding DNA: TGTGCCAGCAGCGTAGCCGAGGGGGCCGCTCAAGAGACCCAGTACTTC. This codes for CASSVAEGAAQETQYF.

The chain has TRBV28 and TRBJ2-5, with D perhaps TRBD2 (5 bases). Trimming cost V 6 bases and J 1 base, with 12 bases left between them. CDR1 and CDR2 from the germline V gene are MDHEN and SYDVKM. The CDR3 has 14 amino acids. CDR3: CASSPPRGQETQYF. CDR3 nucleotides: TGTGCCAGCAGCCCCCCTCGGGGCCAAGAGACCCAGTACTTC.

V usage is TRBV9 and J usage is TRBJ1-6; D not certain. V shed 4 bases and J shed 5 bases, with 13 bases lying between them. The CDR3 runs to 15 residues. Germline-derived CDR1 and CDR2 are SGDLS and YYNGEE. The CDR3 sequence is CASSPKEGNNSPLHF. For the CDR3, the DNA is TGTGCCAGCAGCCCAAAGGAGGGTAATAATTCACCCCTCCACTTT. The complete variable domain, with remaining parts taken from reference TRBV9 and TRBJ1-6, reads DSGVTQTPKHLITATGQRVTLRCSPRSGDLSVYWYQQSLDQGLQFLIQYYNGEERAKGNILERFSAQQFPDLHSELNLSSLELGDSALYFCASSPKEGNNSPLHFGNGTRLTVT.

This clone was recorded a few times. The rearrangement joins TRBV5-4 to TRBJ2-1; 9 nucleotides align to TRBD1. Germline V gene data show CDR1 as SGHNT and CDR2 as YYREEE (reference sequence). Trimming took 0 bases from V and 3 from J; bases not matched to a gene: 1. There are 15 residues in the CDR3. CDR3 loop: CASSLGDRVYNEQFF. The CDR3 nucleotides are TGTGCCAGCAGCTTGGGGGACAGGGTCTACAATGAGCAGTTCTTC.

The CDR3 spells CASTLGASGTDTQYF. Written as DNA, the CDR3 is TGTGCCAGCACCCTAGGGGCTAGCGGCACAGATACGCAGTATTTT. The rearrangement uses TRBV27 and TRBJ2-3; D is perhaps TRBD2 (6 bases). Germline V lookup: CDR1 MNHEY, CDR2 SMNVEV (reference sequence). The CDR3 runs to 15 residues. Trimming left V 7 bases short and J 1 base short, with 15 bases between.

The chain couples TRBV7-9 to TRBJ1-4; D remains unclear. Germline lookup yields CDR1 SEHNR and CDR2 FQNEAQ (reference sequence). The CDR3 consists of 17 residues. V was clipped by 1 base and J by 0 bases, with 12 bases between them. The CDR3 bases are TGTGCCAGCAGCTTAGGGTTGACAACTGCAACTAATGAAAAACTGTTTTTT. Its translation is CASSLGLTTATNEKLFF.

The rearrangement uses TRBV18 and TRBJ2-3, with TRBD2 as a possible D gene (6 bases). Trimming removed 4 bases from V and 2 bases from J, with 13 bases in between. CDR1 KGHSH and CDR2 LQKENI come from the germline V gene. CDR3 length: 15 residues. The CDR3 is CASSLLRDFTDTQYF. The CDR3 nucleotides read TGTGCCAGCTCACTCCTGCGGGATTTCACAGATACGCAGTATTTT.

This chain links TRBV2 with TRBJ2-3; no reliable D call. Germline V gene data show CDR1 as SNHLY and CDR2 as FYNNEI. The V gene lost 1 base and the J gene lost 2 bases, with 7 bases spanning the gap. The CDR3 sequence is 14 residues long. The CDR3: CASSEGLITDTQYF. In nucleotides, the CDR3 is TGTGCCAGCAGTGAAGGCCTAATCACAGATACGCAGTATTTT.

Notes on this clone: Other nucleotide sequences in the sample specify the same CDR3. The J gene is TRBJ1-6, the V gene TRBV7-2; 7 positions agree with TRBD1. The germline gives CDR1 SGHTA, CDR2 FQGNSA. J gave up 2 bases and V 4 bases, and 2 bases lay outside the gene matches. CDR3 length equals 15 residues. CDR3 residues: CASSSGTAYNSPLHF. CDR3 DNA sequence: TGTGCCAGCAGCTCTGGGACAGCCTATAATTCACCCCTCCACTTT.

The rearrangement uses TRBV28 and TRBJ1-6; 7 bases are a match to TRBD1. Germline trimming cut 10 bases from V and 3 bases from J; bases unmatched to any gene: 9. There are 15 residues in the CDR3. Germline V gives CDR1 MDHEN, CDR2 SYDVKM. CDR3 in amino acids: CATKKAGGYNSPLHF. In nucleotides, the CDR3 is TGTGCCACCAAAAAGGCAGGGGGCTATAATTCACCCCTCCACTTT.

CDR3 region: CASSPGTGGEQFF. DNA for the CDR3: TGTGCCAGCAGTCCAGGGACAGGAGGTGAGCAGTTCTTC. This chain uses TRBV12-3 or TRBV12-4 with TRBJ2-1; 8 bases are shared with TRBD1. The CDR3 sequence is 13 residues long. With 5 bases clipped from V and 9 bases from J, the junction kept 6 bases outside the gene matches.

V is TRBV2 and J is TRBJ2-7; TRBD1 is a possible D gene (6 bases). Germline loops: CDR1 SNHLY, CDR2 FYNNEI. The ends were cut back, 6 bases at V and 1 base at J, with 13 bases in the middle. This CDR3 contains 14 residues. The CDR3 nucleotides read TGTGCCAGCAGCGCTAGACAGGCATCCTACGAGCAGTACGTC. The encoded protein is CASSARQASYEQYV.

The chain combines TRBV4-3 with TRBJ2-2, with D perhaps matching TRBD2 (7 bases). This CDR3 contains 16 residues. V lost 1 base and J 7 bases, leaving 16 bases between the germline ends. Germline lookup yields CDR1 LGHNA and CDR2 YSLEER. CDR3 sequence reads: CASSQVRGAGSGELFF. As DNA, the CDR3 is TGCGCCAGCAGCCAAGTCCGGGGGGCCGGGAGCGGGGAGCTGTTTTTT.

This clone occurred a few times. The chain links TRBV6-5 to TRBJ2-7, with TRBD2 identical over 10 bases. CDR1 is MNHEY, CDR2 SVGAGI, per germline. CDR3 length: 10 residues. In DNA form, the CDR3 reads TGTGGGACTAGCGGCTGCGAGCAGTACTTC. Translation: CGTSGCEQYF.

The chain has TRBV30 and TRBJ1-1; D not certain. Trimming stripped 0 bases from V and 3 bases from J, with 11 bases between. The germline CDR1 and CDR2 sequences are GTSNPN and SVGIG (reference sequence). This CDR3 has 14 amino acids. CDR3 bases: TGTGCCTGGAGTGTAGGTTCGGGTGACACTGAAGCTTTCTTT. Translation gives CAWSVGSGDTEAFF.

V and J are TRBV7-2 and TRBJ2-3; the match to TRBD2 covers 13 bases. V lost 5 bases, J lost 3 bases, and 8 bases stayed unmatched. Germline assignment: CDR1 SGHTA and CDR2 FQGNSA. The CDR3 contains 17 residues. CDR3: CASSPWTSGSWTDTQYF. The CDR3 region has the DNA TGTGCCAGCAGCCCTTGGACTAGCGGGAGTTGGACAGATACGCAGTATTTT. Full variable domain (outside the CDR3, taken from reference TRBV7-2 and TRBJ2-3): GAGVSQSPSNKVTEKGKDVELRCDPISGHTALYWYRQSLGQGLEFLIYFQGNSAPDKSGLPSDRFSAERTGGSVSTLTIQRTQQEDSAVYLCASSPWTSGSWTDTQYFGPGTRLTVL.

The chain is built from TRBV5-6 and TRBJ2-5; D is perhaps TRBD2 (5 bases). CDR3 length equals 15 residues. Germline V gene lookup returns CDR1 SGHDT and CDR2 YYEEEE. V lost 1 base and J 0 bases, leaving 10 bases between the germline ends. The CDR3 region has the DNA TGTGCCAGCAGCTTGATGCAGGACTACCAAGAGACCCAGTACTTC. This encodes CASSLMQDYQETQYF.

In nucleotides, the CDR3 is TGTGCCAGCAGTGAGACGTATCGGACAGGGGCCAAAAACATTCAGTACTTC. Translated, it gives CASSETYRTGAKNIQYF. V is TRBV25-1 and J is TRBJ2-4; 8 nucleotides line up with TRBD1. This CDR3 region has 17 residues. V lost 3 bases, J lost 1 base, and 8 bases stayed unmatched. Germline lookup yields CDR1 MGHDK and CDR2 SYGVNS.

The chain has TRBV28 and TRBJ1-1, with 7 bases aligning to TRBD1. Germline-derived CDR1 and CDR2 are MDHEN and SYDVKM. Unmatched junction bases numbered 6, after V lost 2 bases and J lost 0 bases. The CDR3 is 16 amino acids. The CDR3 is CASSLTFGTVNTEAFF. The CDR3, as DNA: TGTGCCAGCAGTTTAACGTTCGGGACAGTGAACACTGAAGCTTTCTTT.

The V and J genes are TRBV25-1 and TRBJ2-2; 10 bases fit TRBD1. Unmatched junction bases numbered 5, after V lost 7 bases and J lost 3 bases. Germline V lookup: CDR1 MGHDK, CDR2 SYGVNS. This CDR3 is 15 amino acids long. Here the CDR3 DNA reads TGTGCCAGCACTGGGGGGACAGGGGACACCGGGGAGCTGTTTTTT. Translation gives CASTGGTGDTGELFF.